The rows below give T cell receptor beta chains drawn from one sample of a study of blood T cell repertoires in COVID-19. Here immunoSEQ multiplex PCR was the method, and the copy in TCRdb shows in-frame clones only, minus some. The sample has a few hundred thousand clones, approximately 88% seen once. The specimen was peripheral blood. The receptors were gathered from a man in his forties with acute or convalescent COVID-19. The CDR3 runs from the conserved cysteine through the conserved F or W. Fields, in order: clone size, V gene, D gene, J gene, CDR3 DNA, CDR3 protein. D genes are given only for firm matches. Size values are once, few and many counts, or a class for expanded clones, and some rows have none.

NA	TRBV9	TRBD1	TRBJ1-2	TGTGCCAGCAGCTCACCCGGGACAGGGGTCCCTCAGGGGTATGGCTACACCTTC	CASSSPGTGVPQGYGYTF
NA	TRBV19	TRBD1	TRBJ2-3	TGTGCCAGTAATGGGGACAGGGAGGGAGATACGCAGTATTTT	CASNGDREGDTQYF
NA	TRBV28	NA	TRBJ1-6	TGTGCCAGCAGTTTAAGGGGGACCGGCTCCTATAATTCACCCCTCCACTTT	CASSLRGTGSYNSPLHF
few	TRBV7-9	NA	TRBJ2-7	TGTGCCAGCAGCTCCTGGAGCGGGTCGAGGACCTACGAGCAGTACTTC	CASSSWSGSRTYEQYF
NA	TRBV5-8	TRBD2	TRBJ2-3	TGTGCCAGCAGCTTGGGCAGCGGGGGGGCAGATACGCAGTATTTT	CASSLGSGGADTQYF
NA	TRBV18	NA	TRBJ2-7	TGTGCCAGCTCACCATCAGGGGTCTCCTACGAGCAGTACTTC	CASSPSGVSYEQYF
NA	TRBV28	NA	TRBJ1-1	TGTGCCAGCAGAAAGTGGGGGGGCGCAGAGGACACTGAAGCTTTCTTT	CASRKWGGAEDTEAFF
NA	TRBV7-9	NA	TRBJ1-5	TGTGCCAGCAGCATAGACGGGAATCAGCCCCAGCATTTT	CASSIDGNQPQHF
NA	TRBV5-1	NA	TRBJ2-5	TGCGCCAGCAGCTTTCCGAGCCATCCAGGGTTCGGGCAAGAGACCCAGTACTTC	CASSFPSHPGFGQETQYF
NA	TRBV4-2	TRBD1	TRBJ1-6	TGTGCCAGCAGCCAAGACCGACAGGGGAATTCACCCCTCCACTTT	CASSQDRQGNSPLHF
NA	TRBV12-3/TRBV12-4	NA	TRBJ1-6	TGTGCCAGCAGTCCCCGACAGGTTTCACCCCTCCACTTT	CASSPRQVSPLHF